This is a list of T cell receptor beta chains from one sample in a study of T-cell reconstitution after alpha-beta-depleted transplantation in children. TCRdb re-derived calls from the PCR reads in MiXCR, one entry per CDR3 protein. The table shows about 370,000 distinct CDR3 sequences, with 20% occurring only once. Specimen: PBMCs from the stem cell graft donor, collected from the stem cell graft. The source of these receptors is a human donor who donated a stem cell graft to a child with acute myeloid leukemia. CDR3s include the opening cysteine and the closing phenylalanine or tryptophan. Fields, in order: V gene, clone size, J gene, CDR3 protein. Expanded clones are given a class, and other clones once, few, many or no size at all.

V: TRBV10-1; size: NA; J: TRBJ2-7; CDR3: CASSESLGEREYEQYF
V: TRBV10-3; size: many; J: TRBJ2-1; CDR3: CAISEANNEQFF
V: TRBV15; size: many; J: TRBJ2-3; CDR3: CATSRFVGPTDTQYF
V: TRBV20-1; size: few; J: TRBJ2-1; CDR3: CSAHLPWDRGGYNEQFF
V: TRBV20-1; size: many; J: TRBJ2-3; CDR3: CSARDLRGRLDTQYF
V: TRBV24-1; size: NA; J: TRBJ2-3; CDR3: CATSDLGWDGTDTQYF
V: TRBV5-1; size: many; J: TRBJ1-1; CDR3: CASSLGPRDRTNTEAFF
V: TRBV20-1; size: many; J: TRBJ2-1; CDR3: CSARDAIEGRGNEQFF
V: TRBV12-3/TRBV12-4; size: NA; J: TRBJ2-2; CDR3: CASTRTGELFF
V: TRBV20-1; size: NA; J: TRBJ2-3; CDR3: CSAYGLAAEDTQYF
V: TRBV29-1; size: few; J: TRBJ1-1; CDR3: CSVAPPTGNTEAFF
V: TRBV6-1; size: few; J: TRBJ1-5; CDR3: CASSKGGGQPQHF
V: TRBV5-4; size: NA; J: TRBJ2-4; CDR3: CASSLGYQLAKNIQYF
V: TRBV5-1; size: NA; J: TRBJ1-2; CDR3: CASSGSGTAWDGYTF
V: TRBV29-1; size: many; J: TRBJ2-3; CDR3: CSVGRNLGASTDTQYF
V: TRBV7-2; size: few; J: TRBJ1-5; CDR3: CASSLGDSPHQPQHF
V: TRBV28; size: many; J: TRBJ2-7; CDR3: CASSFLGRYEQYF
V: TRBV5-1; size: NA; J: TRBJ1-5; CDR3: CASSFAGYQPQHF
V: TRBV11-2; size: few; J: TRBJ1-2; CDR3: CASSQTDFGYTF
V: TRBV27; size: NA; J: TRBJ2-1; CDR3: CASSLFARGGEQFF
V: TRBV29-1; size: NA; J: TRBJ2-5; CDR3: CSVLSGEETQYF
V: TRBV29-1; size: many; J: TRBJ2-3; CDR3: CSAQPSLDTQYF
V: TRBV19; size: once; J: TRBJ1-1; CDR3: CASSISRAGRTEAFF
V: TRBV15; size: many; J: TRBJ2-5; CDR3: CATSRDGGRTQYF
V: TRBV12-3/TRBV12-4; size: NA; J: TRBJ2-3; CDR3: CASSLGPRTDTQYF
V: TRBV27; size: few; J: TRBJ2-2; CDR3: CASSSVEKTGELFF
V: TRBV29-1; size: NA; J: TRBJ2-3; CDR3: CSVEAAASTDTQYF
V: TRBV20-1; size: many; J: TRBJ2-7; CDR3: CSARDATGFSYEQYF
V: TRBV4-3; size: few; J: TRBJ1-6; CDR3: CASSQDVGGSYNSPLHF
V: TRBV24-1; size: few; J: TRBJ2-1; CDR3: CATSDWVGQGVIGEQFF
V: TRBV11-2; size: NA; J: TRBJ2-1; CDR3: CASSLAGPPYNEQFF
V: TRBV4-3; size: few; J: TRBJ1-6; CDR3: CASSQVRDSPLHF
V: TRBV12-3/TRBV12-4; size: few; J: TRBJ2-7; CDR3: CASSSGQGKYYEQYF
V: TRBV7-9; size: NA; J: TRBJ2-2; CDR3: CASSLTSGISGELFF
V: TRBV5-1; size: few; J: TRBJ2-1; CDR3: CASSLKPDEQFF
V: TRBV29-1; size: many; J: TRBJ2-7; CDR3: CSVAVARGDYEQYF
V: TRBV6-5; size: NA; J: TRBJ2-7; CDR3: CASSYSPGVEYEQYF
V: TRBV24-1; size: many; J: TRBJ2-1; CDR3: CATSEGQFNEQFF
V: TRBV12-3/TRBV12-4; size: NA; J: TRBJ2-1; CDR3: CASSQDSGGNEQFF
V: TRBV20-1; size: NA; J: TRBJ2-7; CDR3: CSARDREREWGYEQYF
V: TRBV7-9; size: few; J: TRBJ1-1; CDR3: CASSLVRTLTEAFF
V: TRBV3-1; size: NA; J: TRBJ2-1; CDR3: CASSPQAGGTYNEQFF
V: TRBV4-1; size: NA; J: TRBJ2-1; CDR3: CASSQGEGNPIHEQFF
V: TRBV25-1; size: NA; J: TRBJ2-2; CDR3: CASWVDGELFF
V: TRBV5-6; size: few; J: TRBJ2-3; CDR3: CASSLLGAGQGSTDTQYF
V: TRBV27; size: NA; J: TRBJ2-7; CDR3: CASSSPIRQGKSSYEQYF
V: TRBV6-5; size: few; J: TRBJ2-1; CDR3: CASSYSSGSNEQFF
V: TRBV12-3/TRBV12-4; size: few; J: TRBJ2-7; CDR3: CASSHRDYEQYF
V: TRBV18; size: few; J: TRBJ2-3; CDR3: CASSPPGTGIADTQYF